This note documents a single T cell receptor beta chain sequence. The antigen is unknown. Primers for the PCR totalled 60 Vbeta and 13 Jbeta. The method was immunoSEQ multiplex PCR; TCRdb's version includes in-frame clones alone and lacks a portion of them. The repertoire table contains 150,000 to 200,000 clones. The data derive from a study of cytomegalovirus exposure and HLA in healthy donors. Whole-study results and caveats: Exclusion applied to some V segments, including TRBV6-2 and TRBV6-3, as they were indistinguishable. In a later analysis, across HLA loci, associated TCR counts were highest for DRB1, lowest for HLA-C. A later analysis found that most CMV-associated TCR beta chains appeared HLA-restricted. A later analysis linked a missense variant in DCLRE1C to the trimming of TCR beta V and J genes.

Germline values: CDR1 SQVTM, CDR2 ANQGSEA. With 5 bases removed from V and 0 bases from J, the gap between germline ends came to 14 bases. The CDR3 spans 14 residues. Sequencing was performed on PBMCs. This TCR was sampled from a man aged 25-40 years in good health and CMV-seronegative. The chain recombines TRBV29-1 with TRBJ2-7; D is ambiguous. The CDR3 DNA follows: TGCAGCGTTTTAATACAGACGAGCTCCTACGAGCAGTACTTC. Its protein is CSVLIQTSSYEQYF.